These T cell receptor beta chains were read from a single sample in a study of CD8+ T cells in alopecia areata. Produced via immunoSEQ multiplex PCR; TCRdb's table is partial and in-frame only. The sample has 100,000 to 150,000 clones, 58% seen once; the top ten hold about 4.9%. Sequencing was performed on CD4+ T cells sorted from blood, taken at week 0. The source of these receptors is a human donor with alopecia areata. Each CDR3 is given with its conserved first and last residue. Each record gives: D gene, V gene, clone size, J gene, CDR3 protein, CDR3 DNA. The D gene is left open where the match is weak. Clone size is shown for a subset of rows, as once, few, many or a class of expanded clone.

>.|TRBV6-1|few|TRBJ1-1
CASSEHANTEAFF
TGTGCCAGCAGTGAACACGCGAACACTGAAGCTTTCTTT
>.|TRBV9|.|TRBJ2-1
CARWRGCYNEQFF
TGTGCAAGGTGGAGGGGGTGCTACAATGAGCAGTTCTTC
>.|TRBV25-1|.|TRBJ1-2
CASSEVQEDGYTF
TGTGCCAGCAGTGAAGTACAGGAGGATGGCTACACCTTC
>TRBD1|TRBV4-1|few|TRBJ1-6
CASSQGSLTGLFRSPLHF
TGCGCCAGCAGCCAGGGTTCGTTGACAGGGCTATTTCGTTCACCCCTCCACTTT
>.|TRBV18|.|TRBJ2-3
CASSPRRGGSADTQYF
TGTGCCAGCTCACCACGTCGGGGTGGGTCAGCAGATACGCAGTATTTT
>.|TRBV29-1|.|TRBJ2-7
CSVKDGTYEQYF
TGCAGCGTTAAGGACGGGACCTACGAGCAGTACTTC
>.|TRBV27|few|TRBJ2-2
CASTPRVTGELFF
TGTGCCAGCACCCCCAGGGTCACCGGGGAGCTGTTTTTT
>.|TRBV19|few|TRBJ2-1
CASSIAPALPSEQFF
TGTGCCAGTAGTATAGCCCCGGCTTTGCCTAGTGAGCAGTTCTTC
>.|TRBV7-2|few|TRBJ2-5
CASSLQGPETQYF
TGTGCCAGCAGCTTACAGGGTCCAGAGACCCAGTACTTC
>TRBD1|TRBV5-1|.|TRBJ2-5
CASKLPGTGALETQYF
TGCGCCAGCAAGTTACCTGGGACAGGGGCTTTGGAGACCCAGTACTTC
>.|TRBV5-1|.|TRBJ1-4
CASSLGTANEKLFF
TGCGCCAGCAGCTTGGGGACAGCTAATGAAAAACTGTTTTTT
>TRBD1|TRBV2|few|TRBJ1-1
CASSPLGRGDTEAFF
TGTGCCAGCAGTCCCTTGGGCAGGGGGGACACTGAAGCTTTCTTT
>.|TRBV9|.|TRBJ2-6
CASSVAGAGANVLTF
TGTGCCAGCAGCGTAGCAGGGGCCGGGGCCAACGTCCTGACTTTC
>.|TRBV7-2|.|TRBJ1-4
CASTTGGTNEKLFF
TGTGCCAGCACCACAGGAGGAACTAATGAAAAACTGTTTTTT
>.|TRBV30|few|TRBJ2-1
CAWKKAGAREGGNEQFF
TGTGCCTGGAAGAAGGCAGGGGCCCGAGAAGGCGGGAATGAGCAGTTCTTC
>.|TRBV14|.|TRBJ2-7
CASSQDYNSYEQYF
TGTGCCAGCAGCCAAGACTACAACTCCTACGAGCAGTACTTC
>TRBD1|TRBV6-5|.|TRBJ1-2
CASRSDRDGYGYTF
TGTGCCAGCAGATCGGACAGGGACGGCTATGGCTACACCTTC
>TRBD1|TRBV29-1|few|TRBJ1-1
CSVGTGRTEAFF
TGCAGCGTTGGGACAGGGCGCACTGAAGCTTTCTTT
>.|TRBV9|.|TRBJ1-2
CASSVQGANYGYTF
TGTGCCAGCAGCGTACAGGGCGCTAACTATGGCTACACCTTC
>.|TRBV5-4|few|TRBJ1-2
CASSLVGSGHYGYTF
TGTGCCAGCAGCTTAGTTGGTAGCGGACACTATGGCTACACCTTC
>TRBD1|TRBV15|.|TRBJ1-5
CATSRGMTGTGVSQPQHF
TGTGCCACCAGCAGGGGGATGACCGGGACAGGAGTTAGTCAGCCCCAGCATTTT
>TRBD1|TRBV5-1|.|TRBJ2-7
CASSLNTGAYEQYF
TGCGCCAGCAGCTTGAACACAGGGGCCTACGAGCAGTACTTC
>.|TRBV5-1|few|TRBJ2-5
CASTFGAVTETQYF
TGCGCCAGCACCTTCGGGGCAGTGACGGAGACCCAGTACTTC
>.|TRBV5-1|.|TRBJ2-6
CASSLGKTGANVLTF
TGCGCCAGCAGCTTGGGGAAAACTGGGGCCAACGTCCTGACTTTC
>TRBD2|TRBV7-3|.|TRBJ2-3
CASSLTGLEGDTQYF
TGTGCCAGCAGCTTAACGGGACTAGAGGGAGATACGCAGTATTTT
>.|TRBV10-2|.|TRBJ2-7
CASRGGASWVYEQYF
TGCGCCAGCAGGGGGGGTGCCTCCTGGGTGTACGAGCAGTACTTC
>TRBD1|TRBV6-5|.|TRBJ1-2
CASRLGQGSRGYTF
TGTGCCAGCAGACTCGGACAGGGGAGTCGTGGCTACACCTTC
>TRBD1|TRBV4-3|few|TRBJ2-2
CASSGRQGALNTGELFF
TGCGCCAGCAGCGGAAGACAGGGGGCTTTGAACACCGGGGAGCTGTTTTTT
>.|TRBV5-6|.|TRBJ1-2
CASSLGQKTYGYTF
TGTGCCAGCAGCTTGGGACAGAAGACCTATGGCTACACCTTC
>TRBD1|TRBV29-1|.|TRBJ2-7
CSASRDRGSYEQYF
TGCAGCGCAAGCCGGGACAGGGGGTCCTACGAGCAGTACTTC